A single sample gave rise to the 30 T cell receptor beta chains below, sequenced in a study of blood T cell repertoires in COVID-19. Sequenced by immunoSEQ multiplex PCR; TCRdb stores in-frame clones only, minus some. Among 150,000 to 200,000 clones listed, 82% were seen once. The material sequenced was peripheral blood. The receptors here all came from a woman in her forties with COVID-19, enrolled during active disease.

The rearrangement links TRBV7-2 to TRBJ2-7; TRBD1 matches 7 bases. The germline V gene encodes CDR1 SGHTA and CDR2 FQGNSA. There are 17 residues in the CDR3. V was clipped by 2 bases and J by 2 bases; unmatched bases: 12. Here the CDR3 reads CASSLRGVTGLTYEQYF. The CDR3 DNA follows: TGTGCCAGCAGCTTAAGGGGCGTGACAGGGCTCACCTACGAGCAGTACTTC.

This clone was found a few times. The chain combines TRBV7-2 with TRBJ2-3; possibly TRBD2 for D (5 bases). The germline V and J ends were trimmed by 1 base and 4 bases, with 9 bases remaining between them. CDR3 length equals 14 residues. Germline V gene sequence: CDR1 SGHTA, CDR2 FQGNSA. CDR3 protein: CASSLGGSADTQYF. CDR3 DNA sequence: TGTGCCAGCAGCTTAGGAGGGTCGGCAGATACGCAGTATTTT.

V usage is TRBV3-1 (or the pseudogene TRBV3-2) and J usage is TRBJ2-1, with D possibly matching TRBD2 (6 bases). Trimming cost V 4 bases and J 4 bases, with 14 bases left between them. CDR3 length equals 15 residues. CDR1 and CDR2 from the germline V gene are LGHDT and YNNKEL (reference sequence). CDR3 sequence (DNA): TGTGCCAGCAGCCCCCGGAGGGGCCCTTACAATGAGCAGTTCTTC. Residues: CASSPRRGPYNEQFF.

The chain joins TRBV10-2 to TRBJ1-1, with 7 bases that match TRBD1. The CDR3 contains 12 residues. The junction had 7 bases not matched to a gene; V was cut back by 6 bases and J by 9 bases. Germline CDR1 WSHSY, CDR2 SAAADI. The CDR3 protein is CASRQQGTQAFF. Written as DNA, the CDR3 is TGCGCCAGCAGACAACAGGGGACGCAAGCTTTCTTT.

V usage is TRBV18 and J usage is TRBJ2-2; D remains ambiguous. CDR3 length equals 15 residues. V lost 4 bases and J lost 5, with 14 bases in between. CDR1 KGHSH and CDR2 LQKENI come from the germline V gene. The CDR3 here is CASSRGMAETGELFF. DNA for the CDR3: TGTGCCAGCTCACGTGGTATGGCGGAGACCGGGGAGCTGTTTTTT.

The V call is TRBV6-1, the J call TRBJ2-7; 14 positions agree with TRBD2. Per the germline V gene, CDR1 is MNHNS and CDR2 is SASEGT. V gave up 3 bases and J gave up 5 bases; unmatched junction bases: 3. The length of the CDR3 is 15 residues. The CDR3 DNA reads TGTGCCAGCAGTGAGGGGACTAGCGGGGGCAACGAGCAGTACGTC. Translated: CASSEGTSGGNEQYV.

The CDR3 protein is CSDRHVTNEQFF. CDR3 sequence (DNA): TGCAGCGATCGACACGTAACCAATGAGCAGTTCTTC. The chain has TRBV29-1 and TRBJ2-1; no definite D call. Germline lookup yields CDR1 SQVTM and CDR2 ANQGSEA. The CDR3 runs to 12 residues. V was shortened by 7 bases and J by 6 bases, with 13 bases between the two germline ends.

This chain uses TRBV5-6 with TRBJ1-1, with D possibly being TRBD1 (6 bases). This CDR3 has 13 residues. The germline CDR1 and CDR2 sequences are SGHDT and YYEEEE. V lost 7 bases and J 5 bases, leaving 15 bases between the germline ends. The CDR3 is CASDRGAETEAFF. The CDR3, as DNA: TGTGCCAGCGATCGGGGGGCCGAAACTGAAGCTTTCTTT.

V usage is TRBV6-5 and J usage is TRBJ2-5, with 11 bases aligning to TRBD2. The germline V gene has CDR1 MNHEY and CDR2 SVGAGI. CDR3 length: 15 amino acids. V shed 10 bases, J shed 5 bases, and the junction held 12 bases outside the gene matches. The chain's CDR3 is CATRRGSGRGETQYF. CDR3 sequence (DNA): TGTGCCACGAGACGGGGTAGCGGGAGGGGTGAGACCCAGTACTTC.

The chain employs TRBV7-6 and TRBJ2-5, with 8 bases identical to TRBD2. The V gene's germline CDR1 is SGHVS and CDR2 FNYEAQ. CDR3 size: 17 residues. With 5 bases clipped from V and 5 bases from J, the junction kept 16 bases outside the gene matches. The chain's CDR3 is CASSPERLALGGETQYF. Here the CDR3 DNA reads TGTGCCAGCAGCCCCGAAAGACTAGCGCTAGGAGGGGAGACCCAGTACTTC.

J is TRBJ1-1 and V is TRBV7-2; D unclear. CDR3 length: 14 amino acids. CDR1 is SGHTA, CDR2 FQGNSA, per germline. V lost 5 bases and J lost 5, with 15 bases in between. The chain's CDR3 is CASSAQAAVTEAFF. The CDR3 coding sequence is TGTGCCAGCAGCGCCCAGGCAGCCGTTACTGAAGCTTTCTTT.

The chain has TRBV19 and TRBJ2-4; D uncertain. V lost 1 base to trimming and J lost 2 bases, with 15 bases between them. Germline V gene lookup returns CDR1 LNHDA and CDR2 SQIVND (reference sequence). The CDR3 consists of 17 residues. In DNA form, the CDR3 reads TGTGCCAGTAGTATAGCATCAACCGTGCGATCCAAAAACATTCAGTACTTC. The encoded protein is CASSIASTVRSKNIQYF.

This chain joins TRBV7-9 and TRBJ2-1, with D hard to call. The CDR3 is 13 residues long. Deletions cut 5 bases from V and 10 bases from J, with 15 bases between. The germline V gene has CDR1 SEHNR and CDR2 FQNEAQ (reference sequence). DNA of the CDR3: TGTGCCAGCAGCACGACCCCAAAGGAGGAGCAGTTCTTC. It codes for CASSTTPKEEQFF.

In regard to this clone: Other nucleotide sequences in the sample specify the same CDR3. The chain joins TRBV9 to TRBJ2-7, with 13 positions matching TRBD2. The V segment lost 4 bases and the J segment 2 bases; nucleotides outside the gene matches: 3. Per germline, CDR1 SGDLS and CDR2 YYNGEE. This CDR3 has 15 residues. The CDR3 sequence is CASSRGTSGAYEQYF. For the CDR3, the DNA is TGTGCCAGCAGCCGAGGGACTAGCGGGGCCTACGAGCAGTACTTC.

The V and J genes are TRBV28 and TRBJ2-1, with 7 positions matching TRBD2. The CDR3 contains 18 residues. The germline CDR1 and CDR2 sequences are MDHEN and SYDVKM. The V and J ends lost 6 bases and 4 bases, in that order; junction bases with no gene match: 18. CDR3 loop: CASSLGGRGRVFYNEQFF. CDR3 sequence (DNA): TGTGCCAGCAGCCTTGGGGGGAGGGGCCGGGTCTTTTACAATGAGCAGTTCTTC.

This clone has a handful of counts. The J gene is TRBJ2-3, the V gene TRBV2; 8 bases agree with TRBD2. Germline V gene lookup returns CDR1 SNHLY and CDR2 FYNNEI. The ends lost 3 bases at V and 13 bases at J; junction bases unmatched: 12. This CDR3 is 14 amino acids long. The CDR3 DNA is TGTGCCAGCAGTGAGGGTGGCGGGGGGACTGCTGAGTATTTT. It is translated as CASSEGGGGTAEYF.

The chain couples TRBV19 to TRBJ1-5, with 8 bases that match TRBD1. The CDR3 length is 13 residues. Losses at the gene ends were 9 bases for V and 2 bases for J; bases not matched to a gene: 3. Germline values: CDR1 LNHDA, CDR2 SQIVND (reference sequence). Written as DNA, the CDR3 is TGTGCCAGCCTGGACAGGGGCAATCAGCCCCAGCATTTT. Translation gives CASLDRGNQPQHF.

The chain recombines TRBV6-5 with TRBJ2-1; 13 nucleotides match TRBD2. Germline loops: CDR1 MNHEY, CDR2 SVGAGI. With 6 bases clipped from V and 10 bases from J, the junction kept 3 bases outside the gene matches. This CDR3 comprises 13 residues. CDR3 residues: CASRGLAGVEQFF. DNA for the CDR3: TGTGCCAGCAGAGGACTAGCGGGAGTCGAGCAGTTCTTC.

The chain recombines TRBV6-6 with TRBJ2-5; 7 nucleotides agree with TRBD1. V lost 9 bases and J lost 1; bases outside the gene matches: 8. The germline V gene encodes CDR1 MNHNY and CDR2 SVGAGI (reference sequence). The CDR3 runs to 14 residues. CDR3 sequence reads: CASWNRGFQETQYF. Here the CDR3 DNA reads TGTGCCAGTTGGAACAGGGGCTTCCAAGAGACCCAGTACTTC.

The chain is built from TRBV7-9 and TRBJ2-1, with D possibly matching TRBD1 (6 bases). This CDR3 is built from 15 residues. V shed 7 bases and J shed 6 bases, with 19 bases lying between them. Looked up from germline, CDR1 is SEHNR and CDR2 is FQNEAQ (reference sequence). DNA for the CDR3: TGTGCCAGCAACTCCCCGGGACACTCCATCAATGAGCAGTTCTTC. Residues: CASNSPGHSINEQFF.

V usage is TRBV9 and J usage is TRBJ1-4, with 9 bases fitting TRBD1. The CDR3 spans 16 residues. The germline V gene has CDR1 SGDLS and CDR2 YYNGEE. The V segment lost 3 bases and the J segment 3 bases; nucleotides outside the gene matches: 6. Written as DNA, the CDR3 is TGTGCCAGCAGCGGGGGGACAGGGCGGGCTAATGAAAAACTGTTTTTT. Its protein is CASSGGTGRANEKLFF. The variable domain in full, with the rest retrieved from reference TRBV9 and TRBJ1-4, is DSGVTQTPKHLITATGQRVTLRCSPRSGDLSVYWYQQSLDQGLQFLIQYYNGEERAKGNILERFSAQQFPDLHSELNLSSLELGDSALYFCASSGGTGRANEKLFFGSGTQLSVL.

The chain joins TRBV30 to TRBJ1-5; perhaps TRBD1 as D (5 bases). The V gene lost 1 base and the J gene lost 4 bases, with 11 bases spanning the gap. Germline V gene lookup returns CDR1 GTSNPN and CDR2 SVGIG (reference sequence). The CDR3 spans 14 residues. CDR3 sequence reads: CAWSATARNQPQHF. CDR3 DNA: TGTGCCTGGAGTGCGACAGCCCGGAATCAGCCCCAGCATTTT.

This clone was counted a single time. The J gene is TRBJ2-3, the V gene TRBV4-1, with D hard to call. This CDR3 region has 14 residues. Trimming took off 4 bases at V and 3 bases at J, with 11 bases between the two ends. In germline, CDR1 is MGHRA, CDR2 YSYEKL. Here the CDR3 reads CASSPTIATDTQYF. The CDR3 DNA is TGCGCCAGCAGCCCGACGATAGCAACAGATACGCAGTATTTT.

This sequence joins TRBV9 and TRBJ2-2; 7 bases map to TRBD2. The CDR3 loop spans 16 amino acids. Germline V gene sequence: CDR1 SGDLS, CDR2 YYNGEE. V was pared by 0 bases and J by 3 bases, with 5 bases of the junction left unmatched. Written as DNA, the CDR3 is TGTGCCAGCAGCGTAGTCGGCGGGAGCGACACCGGGGAGCTGTTTTTT. Translated, it gives CASSVVGGSDTGELFF.

The V call is TRBV3-1 (or the pseudogene TRBV3-2), the J call TRBJ2-4; 7 nucleotides line up with TRBD2. Germline values: CDR1 LGHDT, CDR2 YNNKEL (reference sequence). CDR3 length equals 15 residues. Trimming took 2 bases from V and 3 from J; bases not matched to a gene: 4. CDR3 protein: CASSQRGGGKNIQYF. In DNA form, the CDR3 reads TGTGCCAGCAGCCAAAGGGGCGGGGGCAAAAACATTCAGTACTTC.

The chain recombines TRBV19 with TRBJ1-5; TRBD1 matches 8 bases. J was trimmed by 9 bases and V by 7 bases; bases with no gene match: 17. The length of the CDR3 is 16 residues. The germline CDR1 and CDR2 sequences are LNHDA and SQIVND (reference sequence). CDR3 in amino acids: CASMRGGAGGAWPQHF. The CDR3 bases are TGTGCCAGTATGCGGGGTGGGGCAGGGGGCGCGTGGCCCCAGCATTTT.

The rearrangement uses TRBV6-5 and TRBJ1-6; D remains ambiguous. The CDR3 has 15 residues. Germline V lookup: CDR1 MNHEY, CDR2 SVGAGI. The V gene lost 2 bases and the J gene lost 10 bases, with 15 bases spanning the gap. CDR3: CASSYSTLGGSPLHF. The CDR3, as DNA: TGTGCCAGCAGTTACAGTACCTTGGGAGGCTCACCCCTCCACTTT.

The chain couples TRBV19 to TRBJ2-7; 8 bases are shared with TRBD2. J was trimmed by 6 bases and V by 6 bases; bases with no gene match: 10. The CDR3 extends over 14 amino acids. CDR1 LNHDA and CDR2 SQIVND come from the germline V gene (reference sequence). CDR3 in amino acids: CASRLRTSFPEQYF. DNA for the CDR3: TGTGCCAGTAGACTCAGGACTAGCTTCCCCGAGCAGTACTTC.

V is TRBV24-1 and J is TRBJ2-1; D possibly corresponds to TRBD1 (6 bases). Trimming shortened V by 4 bases and J by 6 bases, and 12 bases separated the two germline ends. From germline, CDR1 is KGHDR and CDR2 SFDVKD. The CDR3 sequence is 14 residues long. The CDR3 coding sequence is TGTGCCACCAGTGACGTCCGGGACACCAATGAGCAGTTCTTC. This sequence encodes CATSDVRDTNEQFF.

The CDR3 is CASSFQGTQYF. The CDR3 nucleotides are TGTGCCAGCAGTTTCCAGGGGACCCAGTACTTC. This sequence joins TRBV12-3 or TRBV12-4 and TRBJ2-5, with D possibly TRBD1 on 5 matching bases. Trimming stripped 3 bases from V and 7 bases from J, with 6 bases between. This CDR3 is built from 11 residues.